This T cell receptor beta chain was sequenced in a study of T cell repertoires in aging, cancer and after chemotherapy. At the level of the study: Six age groups, ranging from 30 or younger to 70 or older, included the donors. Around 8.8 million TCR reads were in the whole dataset. Study results and caveats: Age-matched healthy donors had significantly more diverse, less clonal blood TCR repertoires than untreated cancer patients. Immunological memory after chemotherapy cannot be judged from the repertoire data.

Rearranged V-D-J TRB sequences were amplified with a mixed TRB-A/B primer pool. Each CDR3 protein is one row after TCRdb ran MiXCR on the multiplex PCR reads. The table has roughly 4,500 distinct CDR3 sequences, roughly 40% seen once. Comment on this clonotype: Its antigen is as yet unknown.

TCR beta rearrangements were amplified from peripheral blood genomic DNA. The source is a human donor with a solid tumor. The sample was blood.

CDR3 DNA sequence: TGTGCCATCAGGGGGGCGCAGGGAGACACTGAAGCTTTCTTT. Protein: CAIRGAQGDTEAFF. The chain joins TRBV10-3 to TRBJ1-1; D might be TRBD1 (6 bases). The CDR3 spans 14 residues. V was pared by 6 bases and J by 3 bases, with 14 bases between. Germline V CDR1 and CDR2: ENHRY, SYGVKD.